The 3 T cell receptor beta chains below were found in one sample sequenced in a study of T cells in Graves' hyperthyroidism and ophthalmopathy. From RNA transcripts, TCR beta CDR3 regions were amplified. The HTBI primer set drove a first-round RT-PCR of the TCR CDR3. MiXCR was run by TCRdb on the multiplex PCR reads, yielding one entry per CDR3 protein. The sample shows 300,000 to 450,000 distinct CDR3 sequences, around 13% of them seen only once. The sample comprised blood. The receptors come from a woman in her twenties or thirties with Graves' ophthalmopathy.

This clonotype was observed many times. The chain carries TRBV5-4 and TRBJ2-7; the match to TRBD1 covers 9 bases. Trimming removed 5 bases from V and 2 bases from J; junction bases left unmatched: 5. CDR1 and CDR2 (germline): SGHNT, YYREEE (reference sequence). The CDR3 is made up of 14 amino acids. The CDR3 nucleotides read TGTGCCAGCAGTCGACAGGGGGATCCCTACGAGCAGTACTTC. Protein: CASSRQGDPYEQYF.

This clonotype has at least ten counts. The chain links TRBV18 to TRBJ2-3; D ambiguous. Per the germline V gene, CDR1 is KGHSH and CDR2 is LQKENI. The CDR3 runs 11 residues. V shed 9 bases and J shed 5 bases, with 9 bases lying between them. CDR3 sequence reads: CASIIGDTQYF. CDR3 in DNA: TGTGCCAGTATCATCGGAGATACGCAGTATTTT.

The sample holds many counts of this clonotype. The chain has TRBV6-1 and TRBJ2-6; D not certain. V dropped 6 bases and J dropped 6 bases, with 9 bases sitting between them. The CDR3 has 13 amino acids. The germline V gene has CDR1 MNHNS and CDR2 SASEGT. The CDR3 loop reads CASRRNEANVLTF. As DNA, the CDR3 is TGTGCCAGCAGACGCAATGAGGCCAACGTCCTGACTTTC.